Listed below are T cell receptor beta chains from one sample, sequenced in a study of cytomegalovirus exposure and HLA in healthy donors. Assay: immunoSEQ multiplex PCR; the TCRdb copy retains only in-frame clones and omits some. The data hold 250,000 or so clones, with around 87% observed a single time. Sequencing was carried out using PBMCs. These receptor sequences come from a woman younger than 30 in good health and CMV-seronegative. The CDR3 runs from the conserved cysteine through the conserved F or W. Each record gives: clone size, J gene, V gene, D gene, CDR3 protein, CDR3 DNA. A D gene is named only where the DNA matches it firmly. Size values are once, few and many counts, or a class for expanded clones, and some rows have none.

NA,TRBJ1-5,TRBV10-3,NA,CAIPEGGGKQPQHF,TGTGCCATCCCAGAGGGCGGTGGGAAGCAGCCCCAGCATTTT
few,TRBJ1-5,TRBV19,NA,CATADKVNQPQHF,TGTGCCACCGCGGACAAGGTCAATCAGCCCCAGCATTTT
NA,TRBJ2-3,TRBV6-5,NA,CASSVRSTQYF,TGTGCCAGCAGTGTCCGGAGCACGCAGTATTTT
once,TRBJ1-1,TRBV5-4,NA,CASRPGEGGTEAFF,TGTGCCAGCAGACCCGGGGAGGGCGGCACTGAAGCTTTCTTT
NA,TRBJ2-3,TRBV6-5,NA,CASSYGLVSVSDTQYF,TGTGCCAGCAGTTACGGTTTAGTTTCCGTTTCGGATACGCAGTATTTT
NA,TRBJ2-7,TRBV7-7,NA,CASSIAWGGYEQYF,TGTGCTAGCAGCATAGCCTGGGGCGGCTACGAGCAGTACTTC
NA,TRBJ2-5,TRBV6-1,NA,CASSEVRPRGGETQYF,TGTGCCAGCAGTGAAGTCCGGCCCAGGGGAGGGGAGACCCAGTACTTC
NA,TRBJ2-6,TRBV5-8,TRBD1,CASSRTGDSSGANVLTF,TGTGCCAGCAGCCGAACAGGGGACAGCTCTGGGGCCAACGTCCTGACTTTC
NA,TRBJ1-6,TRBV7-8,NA,CASSNPGTRNSPLHF,TGTGCCAGCAGCAACCCCGGGACACGGAATTCACCCCTCCACTTT
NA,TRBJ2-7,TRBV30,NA,CAWSVMSEQYF,TGTGCCTGGAGTGTAATGTCGGAGCAGTACTTC
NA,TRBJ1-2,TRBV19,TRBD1,CASSGQGYGYTF,TGTGCCAGTAGTGGACAGGGTTATGGCTACACCTTC
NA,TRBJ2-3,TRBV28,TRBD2,CASSTQAGGPKDTQYF,TGTGCCAGCAGTACTCAAGCGGGGGGGCCTAAAGATACGCAGTATTTT
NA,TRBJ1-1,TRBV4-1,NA,CASRQPTTGNTEAFF,TGCGCCAGCAGGCAACCGACGACGGGGAACACTGAAGCTTTCTTT
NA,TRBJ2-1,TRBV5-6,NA,CASSSRQADEQFF,TGTGCCAGCAGCTCACGACAGGCGGATGAGCAGTTCTTC
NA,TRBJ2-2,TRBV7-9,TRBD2,CASSSPQQTSGLTGELFF,TGTGCCAGCAGCTCACCCCAGCAGACTAGCGGGCTCACCGGGGAGCTGTTTTTT
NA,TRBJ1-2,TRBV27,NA,CASSFQGGNYGYTF,TGTGCCAGCAGTTTTCAGGGTGGCAACTATGGCTACACCTTC
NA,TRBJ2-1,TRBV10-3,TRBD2,CAISSSGGASYNEQFF,TGTGCCATCAGTTCGAGCGGGGGGGCCTCCTACAATGAGCAGTTCTTC
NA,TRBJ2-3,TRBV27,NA,CASSNDRLTDTQYF,TGTGCCAGCAGCAACGACAGGCTAACAGATACGCAGTATTTT
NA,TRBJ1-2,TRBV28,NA,CASSPQRRGAFGYTF,TGTGCCAGCAGTCCACAACGTCGGGGGGCGTTTGGCTACACCTTC